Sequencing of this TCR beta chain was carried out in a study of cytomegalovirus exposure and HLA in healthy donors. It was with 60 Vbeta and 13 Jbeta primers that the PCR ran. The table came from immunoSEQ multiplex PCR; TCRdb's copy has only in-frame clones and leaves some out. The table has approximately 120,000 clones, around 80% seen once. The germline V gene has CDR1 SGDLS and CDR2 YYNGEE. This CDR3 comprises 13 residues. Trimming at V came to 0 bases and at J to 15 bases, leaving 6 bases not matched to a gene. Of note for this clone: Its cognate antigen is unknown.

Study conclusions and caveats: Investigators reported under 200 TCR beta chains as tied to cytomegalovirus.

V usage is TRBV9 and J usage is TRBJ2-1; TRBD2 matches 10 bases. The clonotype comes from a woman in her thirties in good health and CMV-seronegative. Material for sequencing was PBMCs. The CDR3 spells CASSVGTSGRRFF. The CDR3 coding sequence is TGTGCCAGCAGCGTAGGGACTAGCGGACGTCGGTTCTTC.